This T cell receptor (beta chain) stems from a study of T-cell reconstitution after alpha-beta-depleted transplantation in children. Findings and limits, study-wide: Fresh T-cell production supplied most of the T-cell counts and diversity seen one year after transplant.

Germline assignment: CDR1 SGHRS and CDR2 YFSETQ. This CDR3 is 20 amino acids long. V was clipped by 0 bases and J by 2 bases; unmatched bases: 8. Unique molecular identifiers were built into the TCRbeta library. TCRdb used MiXCR to reprocess the PCR reads, holding one entry per CDR3 protein. The sample holds about 440,000 distinct CDR3 sequences, over 40% seen once. To note about this clonotype: Its antigen is not known.

The clonotype was recovered from a girl aged 2-10 years with aplastic anemia, due to receive a stem cell transplant. The sequencing here drew on PBMCs, taken before TCRalphabeta/CD19-depleted stem cell transplant. The chain uses TRBV5-1 and TRBJ2-1; TRBD2 matches at 16 bases. CDR3 coding DNA: TGCGCCAGCAGCTTGGCGGGACTAGCGGGAGGGCCTCGGACCTACAATGAGCAGTTCTTC. As protein: CASSLAGLAGGPRTYNEQFF.